This T cell receptor (beta chain) came from a study of shared clonotypes between healthy human individuals. Naive CD8 cells comprised CD45RO-negative, CCR7-positively selected cells, excluding terminally differentiated effector memory CD45RA+ cells. There were no recent acute infections or vaccinations among the donors, who were healthy HIV-negative adults. Findings of the study overall: Several donors had roughly 5% of their naive CD4 clonotypes in common. Among the subsets, naive ones generally showed larger estimated richness than memory ones. In contrast to clonotypes shared by all four donors, non-shared clonotypes had lower generation probabilities.

Germline CDR1 MNHEY, CDR2 SVGAGI. J lost 3 bases, V lost 0 bases, and 4 bases had no gene match. The CDR3 contains 16 residues. A note on this clone: Its specificity is not known.

Libraries were prepared by immunoSEQ multiplex PCR; TCRdb keeps only in-frame clonotypes and omits some of them. The sample gives 2 million or so clones, 85% to 95% of which show up once; more than 0.95% is in the top ten. The chain couples TRBV6-5 to TRBJ2-2; 7 positions agree with TRBD1. This clonotype was obtained from a man younger than 30 in good health. Sequenced material: naive CD8+ T cells sorted from blood. The CDR3 spells CASSYSGQGDTGELFF. CDR3 DNA: TGTGCCAGCAGTTACTCGGGGCAGGGGGACACCGGGGAGCTGTTTTTT.